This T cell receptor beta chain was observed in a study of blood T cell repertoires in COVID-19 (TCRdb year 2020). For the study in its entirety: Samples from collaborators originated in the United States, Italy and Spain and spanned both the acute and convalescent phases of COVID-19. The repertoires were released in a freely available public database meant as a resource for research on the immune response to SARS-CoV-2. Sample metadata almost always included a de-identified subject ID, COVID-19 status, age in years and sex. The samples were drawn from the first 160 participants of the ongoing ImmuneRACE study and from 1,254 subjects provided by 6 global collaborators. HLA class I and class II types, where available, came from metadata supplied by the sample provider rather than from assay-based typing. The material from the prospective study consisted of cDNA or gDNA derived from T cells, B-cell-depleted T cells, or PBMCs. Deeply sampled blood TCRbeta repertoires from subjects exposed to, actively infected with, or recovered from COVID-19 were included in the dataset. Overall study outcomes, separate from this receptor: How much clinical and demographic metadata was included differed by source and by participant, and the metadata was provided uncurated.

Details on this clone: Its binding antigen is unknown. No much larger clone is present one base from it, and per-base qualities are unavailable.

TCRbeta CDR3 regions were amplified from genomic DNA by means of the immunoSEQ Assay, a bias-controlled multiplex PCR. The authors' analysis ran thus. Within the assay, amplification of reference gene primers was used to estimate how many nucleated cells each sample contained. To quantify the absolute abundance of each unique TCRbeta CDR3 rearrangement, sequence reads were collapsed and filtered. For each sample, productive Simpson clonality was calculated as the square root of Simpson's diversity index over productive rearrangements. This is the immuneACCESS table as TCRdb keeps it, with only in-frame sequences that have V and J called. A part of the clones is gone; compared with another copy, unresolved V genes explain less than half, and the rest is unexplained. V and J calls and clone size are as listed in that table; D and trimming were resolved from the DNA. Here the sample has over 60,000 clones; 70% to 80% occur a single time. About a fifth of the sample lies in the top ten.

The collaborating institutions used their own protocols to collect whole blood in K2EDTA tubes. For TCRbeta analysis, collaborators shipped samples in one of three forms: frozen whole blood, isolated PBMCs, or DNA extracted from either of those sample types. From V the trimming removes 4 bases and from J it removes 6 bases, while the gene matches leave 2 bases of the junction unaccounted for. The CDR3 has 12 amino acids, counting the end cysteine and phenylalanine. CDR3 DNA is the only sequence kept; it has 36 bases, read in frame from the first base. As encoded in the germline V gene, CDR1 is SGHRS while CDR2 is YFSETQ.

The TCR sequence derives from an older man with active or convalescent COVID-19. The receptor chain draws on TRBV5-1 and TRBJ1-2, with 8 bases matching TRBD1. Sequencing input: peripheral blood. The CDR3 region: CASSVDRDGYTF. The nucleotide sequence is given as TGCGCCAGCAGCGTGGACAGGGATGGCTACACCTTC.